One sample yielded the 28 T cell receptor beta chains listed below, sequenced in a study of T cell responses to AZD1222 COVID-19 vaccine. Using immunoSEQ multiplex PCR, the repertoire was profiled, and TCRdb retains in-frame clones only, with some absent. The table lists 120,000 to 150,000 clones, under 95% of them singletons. This specimen consisted of peripheral blood, obtained on day 0 of AZD1222 vaccination. The receptors originated from an adult in good health.

The rearrangement joins TRBV29-1 to TRBJ2-1; possibly TRBD2 for D (7 bases). V lost 6 bases to trimming and J lost 0 bases, with 12 bases between them. Germline V lookup: CDR1 SQVTM, CDR2 ANQGSEA. CDR3 size: 14 residues. CDR3 in DNA: TGCAGCGTGGGGGGGCATGACTCCTACAATGAGCAGTTCTTC. The encoded protein is CSVGGHDSYNEQFF.

In DNA, the CDR3 is TGTGCCAGCATCAAGACAGGGGGATTCTTAAGGCAGTTCTTC. Its translation: CASIKTGGFLRQFF. The chain carries TRBV2 and TRBJ2-1; 9 bases are shared with TRBD1. In germline, CDR1 is SNHLY, CDR2 FYNNEI. The junction had 13 bases not matched to a gene; V was cut back by 7 bases and J by 12 bases. This CDR3 has 14 residues.

The chain uses TRBV27 and TRBJ2-3, with D perhaps TRBD2 (6 bases). The CDR3 extends over 17 amino acids. V shed 0 bases and J shed 2 bases, with 15 bases lying between them. CDR1 is MNHEY, CDR2 SMNVEV, per germline (reference sequence). The CDR3 sequence: CASSLSRDSGTTDTQYF. CDR3 nucleotide sequence: TGTGCCAGCAGTTTATCACGGGATAGCGGCACCACAGATACGCAGTATTTT.

This chain joins TRBV6-5 and TRBJ1-2, with a tentative D call TRBD1 (6 bases). Trimming left V 6 bases short and J 4 bases short, with 12 bases between. This CDR3 is built from 13 residues. CDR1 and CDR2 (germline): MNHEY, SVGAGI. CDR3 DNA: TGTGCCAGCAGCTTGGGGGCCGTCTATGGCTACACCTTC. This gives the protein CASSLGAVYGYTF.

The chain couples TRBV13 to TRBJ1-1, with 7 bases that match TRBD1. V lost 3 bases, J lost 1 base, and 8 bases stayed unmatched. Germline loops: CDR1 PRHDT, CDR2 FYEKMQ (reference sequence). The CDR3 is 16 amino acids. The chain's CDR3 is CASSLGFGTENTEAFF. CDR3 DNA: TGTGCCAGCAGCTTGGGATTCGGGACAGAGAACACTGAAGCTTTCTTT.

The rearrangement uses TRBV6-5 and TRBJ2-1, with 7 bases identical to TRBD1. Trimming removed 2 bases from V and 9 bases from J; junction bases left unmatched: 7. The CDR3 totals 14 residues. Germline loops: CDR1 MNHEY, CDR2 SVGAGI. CDR3: CASSYRTRGREQFF. In nucleotides, the CDR3 is TGTGCCAGCAGTTACCGAACTAGGGGGCGTGAGCAGTTCTTC.

This rearrangement joins TRBV28 to TRBJ1-5; 7 bases agree with TRBD1. CDR1 MDHEN and CDR2 SYDVKM come from the germline V gene. Germline trimming cut 5 bases from V and 0 bases from J; bases unmatched to any gene: 10. This CDR3 spans 17 amino acids. The CDR3 nucleotides read TGTGCCAGCAGTCCCCCGGGACAGCACTATAGCAATCAGCCCCAGCATTTT. This encodes CASSPPGQHYSNQPQHF.

The rearrangement uses TRBV7-9 and TRBJ1-4, with 7 bases lining up with TRBD1. The CDR3 totals 12 residues. Germline V CDR1 and CDR2: SEHNR, FQNEAQ (reference sequence). V trimming: 4 bases; J trimming: 15 bases; junction bases outside the gene matches: 8. The CDR3 DNA follows: TGTGCCAGCAGCTATTACAGGGGAGGGGTGTTTTTT. Its protein product is CASSYYRGGVFF.

The V call is TRBV27, the J call TRBJ1-6, with 10 bases identical to TRBD1. The V gene's germline CDR1 is MNHEY and CDR2 SMNVEV (reference sequence). This CDR3 spans 14 amino acids. Trimming cost V 6 bases and J 9 bases; bases outside gene matches: 5. CDR3 DNA sequence: TGTGCCAGCAGAAGGGACAGGGGAACTTCACCCCTCCACTTT. It encodes CASRRDRGTSPLHF.

This clone appeared once. This sequence joins TRBV28 and TRBJ2-3; no reliable D call. CDR1 and CDR2 from the germline V gene are MDHEN and SYDVKM. The germline V and J ends were trimmed by 10 bases and 3 bases, with 5 bases remaining between them. This CDR3 region has 10 residues. The CDR3 region has the DNA TGTGCCAACAAGACAGATACGCAGTATTTT. This sequence encodes CANKTDTQYF.

The V and J genes are TRBV14 and TRBJ2-3; D remains unclear. Germline values: CDR1 SGHDN, CDR2 FVKESK. This CDR3 has 16 residues. The germline V and J ends were trimmed by 4 bases and 3 bases, with 17 bases remaining between them. DNA of the CDR3: TGTGCCAGCAGCCTCAGACTGGGCAGATTGACAGATACGCAGTATTTT. It encodes CASSLRLGRLTDTQYF.

This sequence joins TRBV7-3 and TRBJ2-7; the match to TRBD1 covers 9 bases. V lost 5 bases to trimming and J lost 3 bases; unmatched junction nucleotides: 5. The CDR3 runs to 14 residues. Germline assignment: CDR1 SGHTA and CDR2 FQGTGA. The CDR3 here is CASSLRTGDYEQYF. The DNA for the CDR3 is TGTGCCAGCAGCCTCCGGACAGGGGACTACGAGCAGTACTTC.

The chain recombines TRBV5-1 with TRBJ1-4; D is uncertain. The germline V and J ends were trimmed by 3 bases and 0 bases, with 9 bases remaining between them. There are 15 residues in the CDR3. Germline V gene lookup returns CDR1 SGHRS and CDR2 YFSETQ. The CDR3 nucleotides are TGCGCCAGCAGCTCGGCCCCTACAACTAATGAAAAACTGTTTTTT. It specifies CASSSAPTTNEKLFF.

The chain recombines TRBV23-1 with TRBJ1-3; D is unresolved. TRBV23-1 belongs to the ORF category, with a function that is uncertain. The CDR3 is 14 residues long. Trimming left V 8 bases short and J 2 bases short, with 13 bases between. The DNA of the CDR3 is TGCGCCAGCCCCCCCGGTATTGCTGGAAACACCATATATTTT. Protein sequence: CASPPGIAGNTIYF.

This chain uses TRBV10-3 with TRBJ2-3; D not resolved. This CDR3 comprises 11 residues. CDR1 is ENHRY, CDR2 SYGVKD, per germline. The V and J ends lost 2 bases and 9 bases respectively, with 6 bases between them. The CDR3 coding sequence is TGTGCCATCAGTGAGGCCCACACGCAGTATTTT. Translated, it gives CAISEAHTQYF.

The gene calls are TRBV24-1 and TRBJ1-5; TRBD1 matches 7 bases. V lost 7 bases and J lost 4; bases outside the gene matches: 9. Germline V CDR1 and CDR2: KGHDR, SFDVKD. This CDR3 is 15 amino acids long. The CDR3 sequence is CATRSGRQGNQPQHF. CDR3 nucleotide sequence: TGTGCCACCAGGTCGGGCCGACAGGGAAATCAGCCCCAGCATTTT.

In DNA form, the CDR3 reads TGTGCCAGCAGCGTCGGCCGGGGGAGCTCCTACGAGCAGTACTTC. Protein: CASSVGRGSSYEQYF. The V and J genes are TRBV7-8 and TRBJ2-7, with D possibly matching TRBD2 (6 bases). V dropped 5 bases and J dropped 0 bases, with 14 bases sitting between them. Germline V CDR1 and CDR2: SGHVS, FQNEAQ. This CDR3 is built from 15 residues.

The chain has TRBV5-6 and TRBJ2-7; 10 bases are shared with TRBD1. The CDR3 is made up of 17 amino acids. Germline V CDR1 and CDR2: SGHDT, YYEEEE. The V and J ends lost 4 bases and 2 bases, in that order; junction bases with no gene match: 12. As DNA, the CDR3 is TGTGCCAGCAGCCAGTCGGGACAGGGGCATAAGGCCTACGAGCAGTACTTC. This encodes CASSQSGQGHKAYEQYF.

This rearrangement joins TRBV7-9 to TRBJ2-1; TRBD1 matches 9 bases. J gave up 2 bases and V 5 bases, and 4 bases lay outside the gene matches. Germline V gene lookup returns CDR1 SEHNR and CDR2 FQNEAQ (reference sequence). The CDR3 extends over 15 amino acids. CDR3 DNA: TGTGCCAGCAGCAACCGGGACAGGGCCTACAATGAGCAGTTCTTC. This codes for CASSNRDRAYNEQFF.

The V call is TRBV7-9, the J call TRBJ2-1; D unresolved. The CDR3 is made up of 13 amino acids. Trimming removed 3 bases at V and 8 bases at J, with 11 bases between. CDR1 and CDR2 from the germline V gene are SEHNR and FQNEAQ (reference sequence). CDR3 sequence reads: CASSFPRMHEQFF. The CDR3 nucleotides read TGTGCCAGCAGCTTCCCCCGGATGCATGAGCAGTTCTTC.

The V gene is TRBV27, the J gene TRBJ1-1; TRBD1 matches at 8 bases. The V gene's germline CDR1 is MNHEY and CDR2 SMNVEV (reference sequence). The CDR3 is made up of 14 amino acids. V was clipped by 6 bases and J by 3 bases; unmatched bases: 6. The CDR3 protein is CASRDRGPYTEAFF. Written as DNA, the CDR3 is TGTGCCAGCAGAGACAGGGGTCCTTACACTGAAGCTTTCTTT.

This chain uses TRBV21-1 with TRBJ1-2. TRBV21-1 is assigned pseudogene status. The CDR3 covers 15 residues. The CDR3 nucleotides are TGTGCCAGCAGCACTCAGGCAGGGAGATCTTGTGGCTACACCTTC. It encodes CASSTQAGRSCGYTF.

The chain is built from TRBV5-8 and TRBJ2-1; D perhaps matches TRBD2 (6 bases). The germline V and J ends were trimmed by 0 bases and 1 base, with 14 bases remaining between them. Germline CDR1 reads SGHTS; CDR2 reads YDEGEE. This CDR3 comprises 17 residues. The CDR3 DNA reads as TGTGCCAGCAGCTTGGATGTTACGAGCGGGTCCTACAATGAGCAGTTCTTC. It yields the protein CASSLDVTSGSYNEQFF.

The rearrangement joins TRBV11-1 to TRBJ2-6; TRBD2 is a possible D gene (5 bases). Germline V gene sequence: CDR1 SGHAT, CDR2 FQDESV (reference sequence). Deletions cut 6 bases from V and 2 bases from J, with 11 bases between. The CDR3 runs 15 residues. In DNA form, the CDR3 reads TGTGCCAGCAGTCCCGGGGTAACTGGGGCCAACGTCCTGACTTTC. Protein: CASSPGVTGANVLTF.

J is TRBJ1-1 and V is TRBV7-3, with no clear D. CDR1 is SGHTA, CDR2 FQGTGA, per germline. The CDR3 sequence is 15 residues long. The V end lost 3 bases, the J end lost 0 bases, and 11 bases lay between the germline ends. CDR3 sequence: CASSLMGGMNTEAFF. For the CDR3, the DNA is TGTGCCAGCAGCTTGATGGGTGGTATGAACACTGAAGCTTTCTTT.

This clone appeared once. V gene TRBV15 combines with J gene TRBJ1-5; TRBD1 agrees at 8 bases. The CDR3 sequence is 17 residues long. The V gene end was trimmed by 1 base and the J gene end by 7 bases; junction bases not matched to a gene: 12. The germline gives CDR1 LNHNV, CDR2 YYDKDF (reference sequence). The CDR3 DNA sequence: TGTGCCACCAGCAGAGGACAGGGGCCCTTGGGGGGACAGCCCCAGCATTTT. Amino acids: CATSRGQGPLGGQPQHF.

V usage is TRBV5-1 and J usage is TRBJ2-1; TRBD2 is a possible D gene (6 bases). There are 15 residues in the CDR3. Germline V CDR1 and CDR2: SGHRS, YFSETQ. The V end lost 5 bases, the J end lost 0 bases, and 12 bases lay between the germline ends. CDR3 residues: CASSSSDPSYNEQFF. The CDR3 DNA follows: TGCGCCAGCAGTTCTAGCGACCCCTCCTACAATGAGCAGTTCTTC.

This clone was seen a single time. The chain recombines TRBV25-1 with TRBJ1-3; no clear D. The germline V gene encodes CDR1 MGHDK and CDR2 SYGVNS. The ends were cut back, 10 bases at V and 4 bases at J, with 20 bases in the middle. This CDR3 is built from 15 residues. The CDR3: CATTSSRDGGNTIYF. The CDR3 nucleotides read TGTGCCACCACCAGTAGTCGGGATGGCGGAAACACCATATATTTT.